Each of the 8 T cell receptor beta chains below was sequenced from the same sample in a study of blood T cell repertoires in COVID-19. The table came from immunoSEQ multiplex PCR; TCRdb's copy has only in-frame clones and leaves some out. Of a few hundred thousand clones in the sample, around 90% were seen once. Sequencing was performed on peripheral blood. All receptors come from a man aged 40-55 years with acute or convalescent COVID-19.

The table lists this clone with a few counts. The chain carries TRBV2 and TRBJ2-1; D gene uncertain. Trimming took 4 bases from V and 11 from J, leaving 6 bases between them. The germline gives CDR1 SNHLY, CDR2 FYNNEI. The CDR3 length is 10 residues. Here the CDR3 DNA reads TGTGCCAGCAGTGCTTATAAGCAGTTCTTC. As protein: CASSAYKQFF. The complete variable domain, with remaining parts taken from reference TRBV2 and TRBJ2-1, reads EPEVTQTPSHQVTQMGQEVILRCVPISNHLYFYWYRQILGQKVEFLVSFYNNEISEKSEIFDDQFSVERPDGSNFTLKIRSTKLEDSAMYFCASSAYKQFFGPGTRLTVL.

V gene TRBV9 combines with J gene TRBJ1-5; TRBD1 matches at 8 bases. This CDR3 is 14 amino acids long. The V gene end was trimmed by 6 bases and the J gene end by 6 bases; junction bases not matched to a gene: 8. Germline-derived CDR1 and CDR2 are SGDLS and YYNGEE. This chain's CDR3 is CASNAQGAGQPQHF. The DNA for the CDR3 is TGTGCCAGCAACGCCCAGGGGGCAGGTCAGCCCCAGCATTTT.

V and J are TRBV28 and TRBJ1-3, with D tentatively TRBD1 (5 bases). The ends were cut back, 7 bases at V and 1 base at J, with 14 bases in the middle. The CDR3 has 15 residues. Germline lookup yields CDR1 MDHEN and CDR2 SYDVKM. CDR3 amino acids: CASIGFSGSGNTIYF. The CDR3, as DNA: TGTGCCAGCATAGGGTTTTCAGGGTCTGGAAACACCATATATTTT.

The genes are TRBV7-3 and TRBJ2-5, with unresolved D. This CDR3 contains 13 residues. V lost 6 bases, J lost 3 bases, and 11 bases lay in between. Germline V lookup: CDR1 SGHTA, CDR2 FQGTGA. DNA of the CDR3: TGTGCCAGCAGTAAGAACGGAGAAGAGACCCAGTACTTC. Translated: CASSKNGEETQYF.

This sequence joins TRBV3-1 (or the pseudogene TRBV3-2) and TRBJ1-3; maybe TRBD1 (5 bases). V lost 5 bases and J lost 0, with 17 bases in between. The CDR3 runs 17 residues. Looked up from germline, CDR1 is LGHDT and CDR2 is YNNKEL (reference sequence). CDR3 coding DNA: TGTGCCAGCAGCAGCATCCGCCTTCAGGGCTCTGGAAACACCATATATTTT. Its protein is CASSSIRLQGSGNTIYF.

This sequence joins TRBV27 and TRBJ1-2; D is unresolved. V was shortened by 0 bases and J by 3 bases, with 17 bases between the two germline ends. The CDR3 spans 17 residues. The germline V gene encodes CDR1 MNHEY and CDR2 SMNVEV (reference sequence). The DNA of the CDR3 is TGTGCCAGCAGTTTATCGATTGGGCAGGTCGGTGACTATGGCTACACCTTC. The encoded protein is CASSLSIGQVGDYGYTF.

The V and J genes are TRBV6-4 and TRBJ2-2; TRBD2 agrees at 7 bases. This CDR3 spans 17 amino acids. J lost 7 bases, V lost 0 bases, and 11 bases had no gene match. In germline, CDR1 is MRHNA, CDR2 SNTAGT. Written as DNA, the CDR3 is TGTGCCAGCAGTGACTCATACGGCGGGAGAGGGGTCGGGGAGCTGTTTTTT. It encodes CASSDSYGGRGVGELFF.

V gene TRBV19 combines with J gene TRBJ2-2; TRBD2 aligns across 10 bases. V lost 2 bases, J lost 6 bases, and 6 bases stayed unmatched. CDR1 LNHDA and CDR2 SQIVND come from the germline V gene (reference sequence). This CDR3 is built from 16 residues. The CDR3 sequence is CASSILAGGRPGELFF. CDR3 DNA: TGTGCCAGTAGTATATTAGCGGGAGGTCGCCCCGGGGAGCTGTTTTTT.